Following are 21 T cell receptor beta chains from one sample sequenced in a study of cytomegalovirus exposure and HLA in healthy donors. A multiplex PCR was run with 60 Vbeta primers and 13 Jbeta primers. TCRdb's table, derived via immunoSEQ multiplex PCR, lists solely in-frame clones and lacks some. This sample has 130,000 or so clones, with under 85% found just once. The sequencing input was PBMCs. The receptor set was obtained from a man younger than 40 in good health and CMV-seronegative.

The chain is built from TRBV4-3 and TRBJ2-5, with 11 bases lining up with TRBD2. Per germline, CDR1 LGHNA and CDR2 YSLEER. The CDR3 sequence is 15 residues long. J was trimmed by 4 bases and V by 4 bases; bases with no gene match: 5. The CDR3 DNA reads TGCGCCAGCAGCCGCCTGACTAGCGGGGCAGAGACCCAGTACTTC. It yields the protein CASSRLTSGAETQYF.

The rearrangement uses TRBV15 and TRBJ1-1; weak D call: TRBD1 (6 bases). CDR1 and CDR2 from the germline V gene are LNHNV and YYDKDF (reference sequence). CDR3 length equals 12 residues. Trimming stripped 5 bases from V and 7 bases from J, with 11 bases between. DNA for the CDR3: TGTGCCACCAGCGTTCGCAGGGGTGAAGCTTTCTTT. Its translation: CATSVRRGEAFF.

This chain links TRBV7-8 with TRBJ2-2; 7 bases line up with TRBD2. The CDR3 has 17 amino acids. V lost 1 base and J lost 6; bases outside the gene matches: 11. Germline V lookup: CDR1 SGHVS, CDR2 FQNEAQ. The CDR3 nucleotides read TGTGCCAGCAGCTTAGATTGGGCTGGGAGGGCCCCCGGGGAGCTGTTTTTT. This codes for CASSLDWAGRAPGELFF.

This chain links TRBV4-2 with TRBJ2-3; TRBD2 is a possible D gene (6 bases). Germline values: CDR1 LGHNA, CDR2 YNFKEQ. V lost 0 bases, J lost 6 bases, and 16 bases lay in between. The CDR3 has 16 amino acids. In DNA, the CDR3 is TGTGCCAGCAGCCAAGACGCGGGGAGCACCCCGGATACGCAGTATTTT. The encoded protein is CASSQDAGSTPDTQYF.

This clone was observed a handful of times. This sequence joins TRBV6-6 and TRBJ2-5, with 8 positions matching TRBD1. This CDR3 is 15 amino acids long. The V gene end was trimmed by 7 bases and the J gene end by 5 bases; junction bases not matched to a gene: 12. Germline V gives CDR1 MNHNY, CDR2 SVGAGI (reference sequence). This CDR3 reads CASNLAQGARETQYF. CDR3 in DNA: TGTGCCAGCAACCTAGCCCAGGGGGCTAGGGAGACCCAGTACTTC.

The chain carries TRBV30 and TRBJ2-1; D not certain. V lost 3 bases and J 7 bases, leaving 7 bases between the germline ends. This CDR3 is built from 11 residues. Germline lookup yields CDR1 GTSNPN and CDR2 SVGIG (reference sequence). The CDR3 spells CAWSSGNEQFF. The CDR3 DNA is TGTGCCTGGAGCTCCGGGAATGAGCAGTTCTTC.

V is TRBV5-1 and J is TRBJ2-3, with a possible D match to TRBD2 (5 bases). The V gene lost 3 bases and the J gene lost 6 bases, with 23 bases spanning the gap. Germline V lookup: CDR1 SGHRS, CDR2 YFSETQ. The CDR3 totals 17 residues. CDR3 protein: CASSSNPGTNKPDTQYF. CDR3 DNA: TGCGCCAGCAGCTCTAATCCGGGAACAAACAAGCCCGATACGCAGTATTTT.

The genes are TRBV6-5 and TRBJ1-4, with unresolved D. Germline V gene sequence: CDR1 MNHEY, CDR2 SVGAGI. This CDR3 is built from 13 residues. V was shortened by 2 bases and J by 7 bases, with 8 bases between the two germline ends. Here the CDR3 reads CASSYETSEKLFF. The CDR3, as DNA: TGTGCCAGCAGTTACGAGACATCTGAAAAACTGTTTTTT.

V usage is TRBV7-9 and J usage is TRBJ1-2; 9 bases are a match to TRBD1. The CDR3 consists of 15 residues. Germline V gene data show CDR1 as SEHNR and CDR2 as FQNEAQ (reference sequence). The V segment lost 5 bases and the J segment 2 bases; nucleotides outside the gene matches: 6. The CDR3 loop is CASSNTGQGNYGYTF. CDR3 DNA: TGTGCCAGCAGCAACACCGGACAGGGGAACTATGGCTACACCTTC. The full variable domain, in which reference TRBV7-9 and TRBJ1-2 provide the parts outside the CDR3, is DTGVSQNPRHKITKRGQNVTFRCDPISEHNRLYWYRQTLGQGPEFLTYFQNEAQLEKSRLLSDRFSAERPKGSFSTLEIQRTEQGDSAMYLCASSNTGQGNYGYTFGSGTRLTVV.

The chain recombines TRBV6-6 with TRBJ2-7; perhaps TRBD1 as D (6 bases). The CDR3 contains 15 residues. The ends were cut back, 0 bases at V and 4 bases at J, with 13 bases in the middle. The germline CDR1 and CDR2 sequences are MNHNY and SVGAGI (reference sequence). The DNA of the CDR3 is TGTGCCAGCAGTTACTCCCGACAGGAGTCTTACGAGCAGTACTTC. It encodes CASSYSRQESYEQYF.

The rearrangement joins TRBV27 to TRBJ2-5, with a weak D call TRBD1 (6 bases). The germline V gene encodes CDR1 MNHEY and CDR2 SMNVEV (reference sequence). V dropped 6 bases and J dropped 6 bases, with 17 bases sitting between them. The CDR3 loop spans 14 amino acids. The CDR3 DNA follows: TGTGCCAGCAGCTCCTCCCTGCAGGGGCAGACCCAGTACTTC. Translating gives CASSSSLQGQTQYF.

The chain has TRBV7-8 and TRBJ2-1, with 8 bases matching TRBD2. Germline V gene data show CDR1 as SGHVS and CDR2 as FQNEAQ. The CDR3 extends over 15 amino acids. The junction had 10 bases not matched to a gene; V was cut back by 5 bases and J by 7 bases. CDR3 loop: CASSDKSGSLNEQFF. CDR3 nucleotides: TGTGCCAGCAGCGACAAGAGCGGGAGTCTTAATGAGCAGTTCTTC.

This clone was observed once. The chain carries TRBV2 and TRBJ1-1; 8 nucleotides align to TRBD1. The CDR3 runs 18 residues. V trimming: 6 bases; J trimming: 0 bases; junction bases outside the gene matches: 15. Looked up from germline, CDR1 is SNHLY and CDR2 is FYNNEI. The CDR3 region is CASREKTGVGGMNTEAFF. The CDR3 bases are TGTGCCAGCAGGGAAAAGACAGGGGTCGGAGGAATGAACACTGAAGCTTTCTTT.

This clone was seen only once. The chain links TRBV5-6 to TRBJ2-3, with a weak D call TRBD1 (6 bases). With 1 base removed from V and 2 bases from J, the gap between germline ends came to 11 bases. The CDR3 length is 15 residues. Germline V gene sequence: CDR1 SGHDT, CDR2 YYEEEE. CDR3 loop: CASSLWGTNTDTQYF. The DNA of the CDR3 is TGTGCCAGCAGCTTGTGGGGGACAAACACAGATACGCAGTATTTT.

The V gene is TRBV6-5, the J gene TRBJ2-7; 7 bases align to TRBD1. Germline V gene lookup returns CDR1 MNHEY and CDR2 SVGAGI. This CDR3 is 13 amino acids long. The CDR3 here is CGSSGQPTYEQYF. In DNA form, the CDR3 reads TGTGGGTCTTCGGGACAGCCAACCTACGAGCAGTACTTC.

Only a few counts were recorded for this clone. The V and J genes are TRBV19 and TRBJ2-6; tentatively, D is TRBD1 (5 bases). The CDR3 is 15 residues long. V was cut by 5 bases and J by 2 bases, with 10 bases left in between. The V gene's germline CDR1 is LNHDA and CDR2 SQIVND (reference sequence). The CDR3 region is CASSLQGAGANVLTF. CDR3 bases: TGTGCCAGTAGTTTGCAGGGTGCTGGGGCCAACGTCCTGACTTTC.

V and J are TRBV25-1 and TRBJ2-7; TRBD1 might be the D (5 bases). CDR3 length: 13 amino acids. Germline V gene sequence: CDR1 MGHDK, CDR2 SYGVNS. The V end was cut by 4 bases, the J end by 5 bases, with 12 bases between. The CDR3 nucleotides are TGTGCCAGCAGTGGGCAGGGTCTCGACGAGCAGTACTTC. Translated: CASSGQGLDEQYF.

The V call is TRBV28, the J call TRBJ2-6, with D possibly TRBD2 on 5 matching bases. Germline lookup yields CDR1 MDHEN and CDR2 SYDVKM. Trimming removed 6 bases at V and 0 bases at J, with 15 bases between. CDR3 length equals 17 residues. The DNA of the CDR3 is TGTGCCAGCAGGGGTATAGGACGGGGCTCTGGGGCCAACGTCCTGACTTTC. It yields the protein CASRGIGRGSGANVLTF.

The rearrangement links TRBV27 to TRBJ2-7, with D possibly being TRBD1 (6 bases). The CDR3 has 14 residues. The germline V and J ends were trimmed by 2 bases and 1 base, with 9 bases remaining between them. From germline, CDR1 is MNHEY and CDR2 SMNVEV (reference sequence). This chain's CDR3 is CASSLQGTSYEQYF. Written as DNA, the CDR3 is TGTGCCAGCAGTTTACAGGGGACGTCCTACGAGCAGTACTTC.

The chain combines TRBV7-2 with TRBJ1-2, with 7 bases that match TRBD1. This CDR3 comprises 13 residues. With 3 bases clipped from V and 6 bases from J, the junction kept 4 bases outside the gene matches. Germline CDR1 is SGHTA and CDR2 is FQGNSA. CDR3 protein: CASSFFQGDGYTF. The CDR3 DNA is TGTGCCAGCAGCTTTTTTCAGGGGGATGGCTACACCTTC.

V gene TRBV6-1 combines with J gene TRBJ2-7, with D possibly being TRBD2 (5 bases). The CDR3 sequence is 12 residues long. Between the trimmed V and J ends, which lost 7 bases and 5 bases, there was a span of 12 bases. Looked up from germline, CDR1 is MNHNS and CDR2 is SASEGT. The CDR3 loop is CASMVGSHEQYF. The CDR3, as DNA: TGTGCCAGCATGGTAGGGAGCCACGAGCAGTACTTC.